The text below deals with one TCR beta chain. The antigen is unknown. This CDR3 is 12 amino acids long. The V end lost 3 bases, the J end lost 0 bases, and 2 bases lay between the germline ends. The germline CDR1 and CDR2 sequences are SGHNT and YYREEE (reference sequence). This sample stems from a study of pediatric ulcerative colitis. Study-wide results and limits: Rectal repertoires separated controls, mild-moderate and acute severe colitis.

One to two pinch biopsies were taken from the rectum during colonoscopy. The survey-level immunoSEQ assay was used. Here immunoSEQ multiplex PCR was the method, and the copy in TCRdb shows in-frame clones only, minus some. The sample has about 36,000 clones, 73% seen once. Sequenced: gut tissue. The chain links TRBV5-4 to TRBJ2-3; D unclear. The receptor's source is a boy between 10 and 17 years old with moderate ulcerative colitis. CDR3 coding DNA: TGTGCCAGCAGCTGGAGCACAGATACGCAGTATTTT. It encodes CASSWSTDTQYF. Combining the CDR3 with reference TRBV5-4 and TRBJ2-3 gives the whole variable domain ETGVTQSPTHLIKTRGQQVTLRCSSQSGHNTVSWYQQALGQGPQFIFQYYREEENGRGNFPPRFSGLQFPNYSSELNVNALELDDSALYLCASSWSTDTQYFGPGTRLTVL.